The clone carrying this TCR beta chain has only a few counts. The data originate from a study of blood T cell repertoires in COVID-19. In the authors' methods: Scientists estimated how many nucleated cells there were by amplifying reference gene primers. Sequencing used immunoSEQ multiplex PCR; TCRdb keeps in-frame clones, though not all of them. V, J and clone size reflect that table, while D and trimming were determined from the DNA. Of around 45,000 clones in the sample, approximately 83% were seen once. This CDR3 is built from 15 residues. V dropped 4 bases and J dropped 6; count of bases not matched to a gene: 7. CDR1 and CDR2 (germline): SGHNT, YYREEE (reference sequence).

The chain carries TRBV5-4 and TRBJ2-7; 13 positions match TRBD2. The TCR was taken from an elderly man in a cohort sampled during active COVID-19. Material for sequencing was peripheral blood. Written as DNA, the CDR3 is TGTGCCAGCAGCGCGGGGCGGACTAGCGGGAGCGAGCAGTACTTC. Translated, it gives CASSAGRTSGSEQYF. The variable domain in full, with the rest retrieved from reference TRBV5-4 and TRBJ2-7, is ETGVTQSPTHLIKTRGQQVTLRCSSQSGHNTVSWYQQALGQGPQFIFQYYREEENGRGNFPPRFSGLQFPNYSSELNVNALELDDSALYLCASSAGRTSGSEQYFGPGTRLTVT.